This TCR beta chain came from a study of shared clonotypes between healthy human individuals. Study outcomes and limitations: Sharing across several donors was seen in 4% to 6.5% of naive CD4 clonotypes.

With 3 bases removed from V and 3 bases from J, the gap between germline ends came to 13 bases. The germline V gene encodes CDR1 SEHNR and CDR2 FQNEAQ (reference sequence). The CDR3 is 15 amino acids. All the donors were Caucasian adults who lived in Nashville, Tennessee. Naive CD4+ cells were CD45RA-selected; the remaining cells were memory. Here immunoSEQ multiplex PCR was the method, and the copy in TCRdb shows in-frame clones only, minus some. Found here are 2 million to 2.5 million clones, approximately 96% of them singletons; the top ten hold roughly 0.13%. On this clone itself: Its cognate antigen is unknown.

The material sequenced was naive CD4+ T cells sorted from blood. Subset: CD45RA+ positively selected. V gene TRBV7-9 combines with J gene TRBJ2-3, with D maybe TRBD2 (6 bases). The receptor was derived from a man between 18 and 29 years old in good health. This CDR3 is CASSLGGWETDTQYF. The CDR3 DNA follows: TGTGCCAGCAGCTTGGGGGGTTGGGAAACAGATACGCAGTATTTT.